Below are 2 T cell receptor beta chains sequenced from a single sample in a study of vaccination and CD4 T cells after COVID-19. The treatment is: approximately 9-day PBMC culture with coronavirus spike peptide pools or control peptides (ViraFEST assay). These receptors have no identified antigens. Scientists ran DNA taken from cultured CD4+ T cells through the Oncomine TCR Beta short-read assay for sequencing. TCRdb reanalysed the PCR reads using MiXCR and keeps one entry per CDR3 protein. The sample holds tens of thousands of distinct CDR3 sequences, around 45% seen once. The sequences come from CD4+ T cells from blood, cultured in vitro, collected before SARS-CoV-2 vaccination. All receptors come from a human donor who received a COVID-19 vaccine.

The V call is TRBV25-1, the J call TRBJ2-3; perhaps D is TRBD1 or TRBD2 (5 bases each). The CDR3 length is 16 residues. The germline CDR1 and CDR2 sequences are MGHDK and SYGVNS. The ends were cut back, 3 bases at V and 7 bases at J, with 20 bases in the middle. As DNA, the CDR3 is TGTGCCAGCAGTGATTCCGGGACGGGTCGTTTGTATACGCAGTATTTT. Its protein product is CASSDSGTGRLYTQYF.

The rearrangement uses TRBV25-1 and TRBJ2-5; a possible D gene is TRBD1 (6 bases). This CDR3 contains 15 residues. Trimming removed 6 bases from V and 0 bases from J, with 14 bases in between. The germline V gene has CDR1 MGHDK and CDR2 SYGVNS. The CDR3 DNA follows: TGTGCCAGCAGGACCCTGGGGGCCGACCAAGAGACCCAGTACTTC. Its translation: CASRTLGADQETQYF.